These 27 T cell receptor beta chains came from one sample sequenced in a study of T and B cells in COVID-19 patients. Multiplex PCR with BIOMED2 TRB-A/B primer pools amplified TRB rearrangements. TCRdb reprocessed the multiplex PCR reads via MiXCR and lists one record per CDR3 protein. Among several thousand distinct CDR3 sequences, roughly 31% were seen once, and the ten largest hold 5% to 6%. TRB was amplified from approximately 250-480 ng of blood genomic DNA. Sequencing was done on a sample of blood. Receptors originate from a human donor who had recovered from COVID-19.

This clonotype appeared a few times. The chain recombines TRBV18 with TRBJ1-1; D is ambiguous. V gave up 5 bases and J gave up 1 base, with 11 bases separating them. The CDR3 totals 14 residues. CDR1 is KGHSH, CDR2 LQKENI, per germline. CDR3: CASSSSSGNTEAFF. CDR3 coding DNA: TGTGCCAGCTCATCGAGTTCAGGGAACACTGAAGCTTTCTTT.

By frequency in the sample, this clonotype is medium-sized. The J gene is TRBJ2-3, the V gene TRBV6-4; D is unclear. The CDR3 is made up of 14 amino acids. The germline gives CDR1 MRHNA, CDR2 SNTAGT. Trimming took 4 bases from V and 3 from J, leaving 11 bases between them. CDR3 DNA sequence: TGTGCCAGCAGTGCCCAGGCGGAGACAGATACGCAGTATTTT. Translated, it gives CASSAQAETDTQYF.

The chain has TRBV5-6 and TRBJ1-6; no definite D call. Germline loops: CDR1 SGHDT, CDR2 YYEEEE. The CDR3 spans 13 residues. The V and J ends lost 6 bases and 9 bases respectively, with 13 bases between them. The CDR3 DNA follows: TGTGCCAGCATGGGTTTTTGGGGTTCACCCCTCCACTTT. Translated, it gives CASMGFWGSPLHF.

Relative to its sample, this clonotype is medium-sized. The chain is built from TRBV6-4 and TRBJ2-3; D not certain. V lost 6 bases and J 0 bases, leaving 7 bases between the germline ends. Germline assignment: CDR1 MRHNA and CDR2 SNTAGT. The CDR3 totals 13 residues. CDR3 DNA sequence: TGTGCCAGCAGCCGAGACAGCACAGATACGCAGTATTTT. Encoded protein: CASSRDSTDTQYF.

The CDR3 DNA sequence: TGCAGCGTTGTTGCAACTAGCGGGGGGCCGGGTGCTAATGAGCAGTTCTTC. It encodes CSVVATSGGPGANEQFF. The chain has TRBV29-1 and TRBJ2-1; 12 nucleotides line up with TRBD2. The length of the CDR3 is 17 residues. The V gene end was trimmed by 4 bases and the J gene end by 7 bases; junction bases not matched to a gene: 14. The germline gives CDR1 SQVTM, CDR2 ANQGSEA.

This clonotype was found many times. This sequence joins TRBV6-2 or TRBV6-3 and TRBJ2-7; D unclear. This CDR3 is built from 14 residues. V shed 4 bases and J shed 3 bases, with 13 bases lying between them. In germline, CDR1 is MNHEY, CDR2 SVGEGT. CDR3 bases: TGTGCCAGCAGTTCGGGCAGTAAAGGCTACGAGCAGTACTTC. Protein sequence: CASSSGSKGYEQYF.

The rearrangement links TRBV19 to TRBJ2-7; 8 positions agree with TRBD2. The V and J ends lost 1 base and 5 bases, in that order; junction bases with no gene match: 10. The CDR3 sequence is 16 residues long. The germline CDR1 and CDR2 sequences are LNHDA and SQIVND (reference sequence). The CDR3 here is CASSIALRGGDHEQYF. The CDR3, as DNA: TGTGCCAGTAGTATAGCATTACGGGGGGGAGACCACGAGCAGTACTTC.

For this clonotype: The junction shows a germline mismatch at one end, possibly a read error. The rearrangement links TRBV4-3 to TRBJ2-1; 9 nucleotides match TRBD2. The CDR3 has 16 residues. Germline loops: CDR1 LGHNA, CDR2 YSLEER. CDR3 residues: CASSQDVGTSSWEQFF. CDR3 nucleotides: TGTGCCAGCAGCCAAGACGTGGGGACTAGCTCTTGGGAGCAGTTCTTC.

This clonotype is labeled as medium-sized. The chain recombines TRBV29-1 with TRBJ1-2, with D possibly being TRBD1 (6 bases). The CDR3 contains 13 residues. Germline CDR1 reads SQVTM; CDR2 reads ANQGSEA. V lost 1 base and J lost 7, with 13 bases in between. The DNA for the CDR3 is TGCAGCGTTGAAGGGTTGGGGGGCTTTGGCTACACCTTC. Translating gives CSVEGLGGFGYTF.

Relative to its sample, this clonotype is medium-sized (0.01 to 0.1%). The rearrangement uses TRBV5-5 and TRBJ2-5; D is undetermined. Trimming cost V 6 bases and J 4 bases, with 16 bases left between them. Germline-derived CDR1 and CDR2 are SGHKS and YYEKEE (reference sequence). The CDR3 loop spans 14 amino acids. CDR3 DNA: TGTGCCAGCACCCAGAGCCCCTTTGGAGAGACCCAGTACTTC. It translates to CASTQSPFGETQYF.

In its sample, this clonotype ranks as medium-sized. This chain links TRBV19 with TRBJ2-1; D is perhaps TRBD1 (6 bases). CDR3 size: 18 residues. V lost 5 bases to trimming and J lost 5 bases, with 25 bases between them. Per the germline V gene, CDR1 is LNHDA and CDR2 is SQIVND (reference sequence). In DNA, the CDR3 is TGTGCCAGTAGTCCTCCCCTCACTTCGGGACACGGACACAATGAGCAGTTCTTC. Translating it yields CASSPPLTSGHGHNEQFF.

V usage is TRBV20-1 and J usage is TRBJ1-5, with 7 bases lining up with TRBD1. This CDR3 contains 15 residues. Germline V gene sequence: CDR1 DFQATT, CDR2 SNEGSKA (reference sequence). Germline trimming cut 5 bases from V and 0 bases from J; bases unmatched to any gene: 7. CDR3 nucleotide sequence: TGCAGTGCTCCTCGGGACAGCTATAGCAATCAGCCCCAGCATTTT. This codes for CSAPRDSYSNQPQHF.

By proportion, this clonotype is medium-sized. V is TRBV6-5 and J is TRBJ2-1; D possibly uses TRBD1 or TRBD2 (5 bases each). This CDR3 comprises 12 residues. V dropped 6 bases and J dropped 11 bases, with 14 bases sitting between them. Looked up from germline, CDR1 is MNHEY and CDR2 is SVGAGI. Written as DNA, the CDR3 is TGTGCCAGCAGCAGACAAGAGGGACAGCAGTTCTTC. Translated, it gives CASSRQEGQQFF.

This clonotype is labeled as medium-sized. The rearrangement links TRBV6-5 to TRBJ2-3, with D tentatively TRBD1 (7 bases). Germline V gene data show CDR1 as MNHEY and CDR2 as SVGAGI. V lost 2 bases, J lost 5 bases, and 11 bases lay in between. The CDR3 has 14 residues. This CDR3 is CASSYGQEGDTQYF. The DNA for the CDR3 is TGTGCCAGCAGTTACGGACAGGAGGGAGATACGCAGTATTTT.

There are many counts of this clonotype. The genes are TRBV10-3 and TRBJ1-4, with 10 nucleotides matching TRBD1. Germline CDR1 reads ENHRY; CDR2 reads SYGVKD. The CDR3 length is 16 residues. V trimming: 2 bases; J trimming: 4 bases; junction bases outside the gene matches: 4. This chain's CDR3 is CAISEKTGGDNEKLFF. The CDR3 nucleotides are TGTGCCATCAGTGAGAAGACAGGGGGCGATAATGAAAAACTGTTTTTT.

This clonotype is labeled medium-sized (0.01 to 0.1%). The CDR3, as DNA: TGTGCCAGTAGTATGGGCGGCAGTAAAGAGACCCAGTACTTC. Translated: CASSMGGSKETQYF. The rearrangement joins TRBV19 to TRBJ2-5, with D unclear. Per the germline V gene, CDR1 is LNHDA and CDR2 is SQIVND (reference sequence). The germline V and J ends were trimmed by 3 bases and 3 bases, with 11 bases remaining between them. This CDR3 is built from 14 residues.

This clonotype was observed many times. The CDR3 loop reads CASSRQGNNSPLHF. The DNA for the CDR3 is TGTGCCAGCAGCCGTCAGGGGAATAATTCACCCCTCCACTTT. The chain has TRBV5-4 and TRBJ1-6, with D tentatively TRBD1 (6 bases). This CDR3 has 14 residues. The germline gives CDR1 SGHNT, CDR2 YYREEE (reference sequence). The V and J ends lost 4 bases and 5 bases respectively, with 10 bases between them.

This clonotype rates as medium-sized (0.01 to 0.1%). This chain connects TRBV27 to TRBJ2-7, with 7 bases matching TRBD2. The CDR3 contains 17 residues. Trimming cost V 4 bases and J 3 bases; bases outside gene matches: 15. Germline CDR1 is MNHEY and CDR2 is SMNVEV (reference sequence). CDR3 sequence (DNA): TGTGCCAGCAGTTATGCTGGGATGAGGCCGGGGGGCTACGAGCAGTACTTC. Translating it yields CASSYAGMRPGGYEQYF.

This clonotype was detected a few times. The V and J genes are TRBV5-4 and TRBJ2-1, with 10 bases aligning to TRBD1. Germline CDR1 and CDR2: SGHNT and YYREEE (reference sequence). CDR3 length: 17 residues. The J segment lost 4 bases and the V segment lost 4 bases, leaving 11 bases of the junction unmatched. The CDR3 here is CASSRTPGTGEYNEQFF. For the CDR3, the DNA is TGTGCCAGCAGCCGAACGCCCGGGACAGGGGAATACAATGAGCAGTTCTTC.

The chain has TRBV5-6 and TRBJ1-1, with D perhaps TRBD1 (5 bases). The CDR3 spans 15 residues. V was shortened by 3 bases and J by 1 base, with 13 bases between the two germline ends. From germline, CDR1 is SGHDT and CDR2 YYEEEE. CDR3 nucleotides: TGTGCCAGCAGCTCAGCGGGGGGGAGGAACACTGAAGCTTTCTTT. Protein product: CASSSAGGRNTEAFF.

About this clonotype: With a much larger clone just one base away, this may be a read error. The J gene is TRBJ2-1, the V gene TRBV6-4, with 8 bases lining up with TRBD2. Germline V CDR1 and CDR2: MRHNA, SNTAGT. V gave up 5 bases and J gave up 9 bases; unmatched junction bases: 12. The CDR3 is 15 amino acids. CDR3 loop: CASSLASSGWTEQFF. CDR3 in DNA: TGTGCCAGCAGTCTCGCGTCTAGCGGGTGGACTGAGCAGTTCTTC.

In its sample, this clonotype was seen a few times. This chain joins TRBV5-8 and TRBJ2-7; unclear D gene. The CDR3 contains 12 residues. The V and J ends lost 10 bases and 9 bases respectively, with 20 bases between them. Germline V CDR1 and CDR2: SGHTS, YDEGEE. CDR3 residues: CAGGRVVSWQYF. CDR3 bases: TGTGCCGGCGGTCGTGTGGTATCGTGGCAGTACTTC.

This chain uses TRBV20-1 with TRBJ1-5; 7 bases match TRBD1. Per germline, CDR1 DFQATT and CDR2 SNEGSKA (reference sequence). This CDR3 contains 15 residues. Germline trimming cut 0 bases from V and 5 bases from J; bases unmatched to any gene: 7. The CDR3 loop reads CSARDRAGGDQPQHF. The CDR3 DNA sequence: TGCAGTGCTAGAGATCGGGCAGGGGGAGATCAGCCCCAGCATTTT.

This chain uses TRBV19 with TRBJ2-3; D gene ambiguous. CDR1 and CDR2 (germline): LNHDA, SQIVND (reference sequence). The CDR3 loop spans 15 amino acids. Deletions cut 0 bases from V and 2 bases from J, with 9 bases between. DNA of the CDR3: TGTGCCAGTAGTATAGATCACGACAACACAGATACGCAGTATTTT. This encodes CASSIDHDNTDTQYF.

The rearrangement uses TRBV6-1 and TRBJ1-4, with 9 bases lining up with TRBD1. Trimming cost V 11 bases and J 7 bases; bases outside gene matches: 11. This CDR3 region has 14 residues. Per germline, CDR1 MNHNS and CDR2 SASEGT. CDR3 sequence (DNA): TGTGCCGCTAGGGACAGGGTCTTTATTGAAAAACTGTTTTTT. This gives the protein CAARDRVFIEKLFF.

In regard to this clonotype: Possible read error: a much larger clone is one base away. The chain uses TRBV18 and TRBJ2-5; TRBD1 matches 10 bases. The V gene end was trimmed by 11 bases and the J gene end by 0 bases; junction bases not matched to a gene: 12. The CDR3 extends over 16 amino acids. Germline CDR1 is KGHSH and CDR2 is LQKENI. The CDR3 here is CAGAPGDRGYQETQYF. CDR3 DNA: TGTGCCGGCGCCCCTGGGGACAGGGGATACCAAGAGACCCAGTACTTC.

The CDR3 spells CSVVGTQYF. The CDR3 nucleotides read TGCAGCGTTGTCGGGACCCAGTACTTC. The chain joins TRBV29-1 to TRBJ2-5; D is unclear. The V gene's germline CDR1 is SQVTM and CDR2 ANQGSEA. Trimming shortened V by 4 bases and J by 7 bases, and 4 bases separated the two germline ends. This CDR3 spans 9 amino acids.